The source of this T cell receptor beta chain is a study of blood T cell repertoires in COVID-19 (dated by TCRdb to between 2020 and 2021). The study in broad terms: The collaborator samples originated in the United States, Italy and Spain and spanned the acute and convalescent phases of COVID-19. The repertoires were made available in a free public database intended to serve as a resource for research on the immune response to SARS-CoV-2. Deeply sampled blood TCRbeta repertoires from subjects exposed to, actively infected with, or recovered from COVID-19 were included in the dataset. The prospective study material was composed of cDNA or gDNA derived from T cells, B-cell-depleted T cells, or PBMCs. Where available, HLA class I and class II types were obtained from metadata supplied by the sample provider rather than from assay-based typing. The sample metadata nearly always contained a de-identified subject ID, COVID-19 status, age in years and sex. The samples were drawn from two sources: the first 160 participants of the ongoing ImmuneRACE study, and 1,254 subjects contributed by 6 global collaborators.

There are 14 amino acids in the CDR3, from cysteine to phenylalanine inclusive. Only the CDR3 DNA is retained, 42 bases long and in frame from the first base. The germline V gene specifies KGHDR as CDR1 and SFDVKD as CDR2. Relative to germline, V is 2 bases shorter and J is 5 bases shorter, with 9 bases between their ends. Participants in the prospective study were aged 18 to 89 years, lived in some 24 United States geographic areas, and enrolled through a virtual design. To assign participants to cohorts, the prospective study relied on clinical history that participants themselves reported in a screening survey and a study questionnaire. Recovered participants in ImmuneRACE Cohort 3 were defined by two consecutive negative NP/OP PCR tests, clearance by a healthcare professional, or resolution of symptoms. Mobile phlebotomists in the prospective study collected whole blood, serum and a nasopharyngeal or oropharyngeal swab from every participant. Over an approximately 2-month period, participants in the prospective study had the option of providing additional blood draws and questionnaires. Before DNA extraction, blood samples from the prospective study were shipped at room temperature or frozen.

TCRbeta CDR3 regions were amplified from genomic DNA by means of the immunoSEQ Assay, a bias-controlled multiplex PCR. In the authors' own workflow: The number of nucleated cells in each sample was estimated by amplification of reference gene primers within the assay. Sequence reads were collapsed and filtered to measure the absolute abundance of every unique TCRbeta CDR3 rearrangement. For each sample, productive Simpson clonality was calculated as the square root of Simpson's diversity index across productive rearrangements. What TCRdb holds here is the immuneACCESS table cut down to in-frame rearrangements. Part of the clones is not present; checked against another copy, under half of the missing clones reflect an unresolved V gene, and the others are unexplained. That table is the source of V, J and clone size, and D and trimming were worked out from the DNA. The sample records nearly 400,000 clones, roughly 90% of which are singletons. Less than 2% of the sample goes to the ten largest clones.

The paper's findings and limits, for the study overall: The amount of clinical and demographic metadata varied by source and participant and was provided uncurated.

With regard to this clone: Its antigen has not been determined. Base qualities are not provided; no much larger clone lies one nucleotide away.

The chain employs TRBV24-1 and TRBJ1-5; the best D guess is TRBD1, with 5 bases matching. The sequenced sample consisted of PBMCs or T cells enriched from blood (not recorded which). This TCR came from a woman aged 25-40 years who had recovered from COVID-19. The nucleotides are TGTGCCACCAGTGATTCCACAGGATATCAGCCCCAGCATTTT. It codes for CATSDSTGYQPQHF.